This TCR beta chain derives from a study of T cells in localized non-small cell lung cancer. Repertoires were generated with immunoSEQ multiplex PCR, while TCRdb's copy carries only in-frame clones and drops some. The repertoire includes under 65,000 clones, around 90% of them detected once, and 22% sits in the top ten. Note on this clone: Its antigen is not identified.

V was cut by 0 bases and J by 7 bases, with 13 bases left in between. The CDR3 covers 15 residues. CDR1 is LGHNA, CDR2 YSLEER, per germline. Findings and caveats of the study: Because only a single region of the tumor was sequenced, heterogeneity remains possible. Among blood samples, higher T cell density accompanied longer overall survival. Out of the top 100 tumor clones, a median 57 were seen in adjacent lung.

The receptor was derived from a man aged 40-75 years with stage I squamous cell lung carcinoma. This sample comprised peripheral blood, obtained before any cancer treatment. The chain links TRBV4-3 to TRBJ1-5; D ambiguous. CDR3 protein: CASSQEFGVGQPQHF. For the CDR3, the DNA is TGCGCCAGCAGCCAAGAGTTCGGGGTCGGCCAGCCCCAGCATTTT.